Below are 20 T cell receptor beta chains sequenced from a single sample in a study of blood T cells in healthy people across ages. Then a second PCR, running roughly 7 to 11 cycles, was carried out with a sample-barcoded 5' primer and a J-beta primer mix. One entry per CDR3 protein results from TCRdb running MiXCR on the 5' RACE reads. There are 800,000 to 900,000 distinct CDR3 sequences in the sample; under 80% occur only once, and 25% to 35% lies in the top ten. The source material was blood. The receptors shown here come from a man aged 25 to 40 in good health.

The V call is TRBV7-8, the J call TRBJ2-5; TRBD2 matches at 11 bases. CDR3 length equals 17 residues. Trimming removed 4 bases from V and 1 base from J; junction bases left unmatched: 8. Germline CDR1 and CDR2: SGHVS and FQNEAQ. The CDR3 region has the DNA TGTGCCAGCAGCTCCAGTCCCGGGACTAGCGGCCAAGAGACCCAGTACTTC. Its protein product is CASSSSPGTSGQETQYF. Supplemented by reference TRBV7-8 and TRBJ2-5, the full variable domain reads GAGVSQSPRYKVAKRGQDVALRCDPISGHVSLFWYQQALGQGPEFLTYFQNEAQLDKSGLPSDRFFAERPEGSVSTLKIQRTQQEDSAVYLCASSSSPGTSGQETQYFGPGTRLLVL.

The chain links TRBV7-7 to TRBJ2-1, with 9 positions matching TRBD1. The V gene's germline CDR1 is SSHAT and CDR2 FNYEAQ (reference sequence). The CDR3 contains 15 residues. Germline trimming cut 1 base from V and 9 bases from J; bases unmatched to any gene: 7. CDR3 coding DNA: TGTGCCAGCAGCTTAGGGGACAGGGTAGGAGGTGAGCAGTTCTTC. This gives the protein CASSLGDRVGGEQFF. The whole variable domain, remainder taken from reference TRBV7-7 and TRBJ2-1, is GAGVSQSPRYKVTKRGQDVTLRCDPISSHATLYWYQQALGQGPEFLTYFNYEAQPDKSGLPSDRFSAERPEGSISTLTIQRTEQRDSAMYRCASSLGDRVGGEQFFGPGTRLTVL.

On this clonotype itself: Compared with germline, one end of the junction differs, possibly owing to a read error. The J gene is TRBJ1-1, the V gene TRBV4-3; perhaps TRBD1 as D (6 bases). This CDR3 comprises 16 residues. Germline V gives CDR1 LGHNA, CDR2 YSLEER. The chain's CDR3 is CASSPHRDVLGTEASF. CDR3 in DNA: TGCGCCAGCAGCCCTCACAGGGATGTTCTGGGCACTGAAGCTTCCTTT.

V and J are TRBV2 and TRBJ1-2; 9 positions agree with TRBD1. Unmatched junction bases numbered 15, after V lost 2 bases and J lost 11 bases. The CDR3 loop spans 16 amino acids. CDR1 and CDR2 (germline): SNHLY, FYNNEI. The CDR3 bases are TGTGCCAGCAGTGAAATTGCCGGACAGGGGATTGAAAAATACACCTTC. Protein: CASSEIAGQGIEKYTF. The variable domain in full, completed from reference TRBV2 and TRBJ1-2, reads EPEVTQTPSHQVTQMGQEVILRCVPISNHLYFYWYRQILGQKVEFLVSFYNNEISEKSEIFDDQFSVERPDGSNFTLKIRSTKLEDSAMYFCASSEIAGQGIEKYTFGSGTRLTVV.

V and J are TRBV10-3 and TRBJ2-1, with 9 bases lining up with TRBD2. CDR3 length: 18 amino acids. Trimming cost V 2 bases and J 3 bases; bases outside gene matches: 11. CDR1 ENHRY and CDR2 SYGVKD come from the germline V gene. The CDR3 nucleotides are TGTGCCATCAGTGAGAGGGGGGAGCGGGGGGTATTCTACAATGAGCAGTTCTTC. It yields the protein CAISERGERGVFYNEQFF.

V is TRBV10-3 and J is TRBJ1-2; possibly TRBD1 for D (6 bases). The CDR3 length is 15 residues. Germline CDR1 is ENHRY and CDR2 is SYGVKD. V was cut by 0 bases and J by 8 bases, with 16 bases left in between. CDR3 nucleotide sequence: TGTGCCATCAGTGAGTCCCGGGACACTTCGGAGGGCTACACCTTC. Encoded protein: CAISESRDTSEGYTF.

The genes are TRBV11-2 and TRBJ1-2; tentatively, D is TRBD1 (6 bases). Germline CDR1 and CDR2: SGHAT and FQNNGV. The length of the CDR3 is 16 residues. V lost 0 bases, J lost 4 bases, and 15 bases lay in between. The CDR3 loop reads CASSLEGGAASYGYTF. DNA of the CDR3: TGTGCCAGCAGCTTAGAGGGGGGGGCTGCCTCCTATGGCTACACCTTC.

The V gene is TRBV5-1, the J gene TRBJ2-4; possibly TRBD1 for D (7 bases). This CDR3 comprises 14 residues. The germline V gene encodes CDR1 SGHRS and CDR2 YFSETQ. Trimming stripped 4 bases from V and 3 bases from J, with 11 bases between. CDR3 DNA sequence: TGCGCCAGCAGCCCGGGGGACAGCAAAAACATTCAGTACTTC. This codes for CASSPGDSKNIQYF.

The V gene is TRBV7-6, the J gene TRBJ2-3, with D possibly matching TRBD2 (5 bases). CDR3 length: 16 residues. V lost 5 bases and J 4 bases, leaving 19 bases between the germline ends. Germline lookup yields CDR1 SGHVS and CDR2 FNYEAQ. Here the CDR3 DNA reads TGTGCCAGCAGCCCCCGTAGCCGGGATGGCTCAGATACGCAGTATTTT. Translating gives CASSPRSRDGSDTQYF.

This chain's CDR3 is CASSSQGKVGETQYF. CDR3 sequence (DNA): TGTGCCAGCAGCTCTCAGGGTAAAGTGGGTGAGACCCAGTACTTC. V gene TRBV7-2 combines with J gene TRBJ2-5, with D tentatively TRBD1 (5 bases). Germline CDR1 reads SGHTA; CDR2 reads FQGNSA. The CDR3 runs to 15 residues. Deletions cut 4 bases from V and 5 bases from J, with 17 bases between.

This rearrangement joins TRBV6-6 to TRBJ2-5, with D unclear. The J call may be in error: the DNA end matches TRBJ2-7 better. The CDR3 loop spans 11 amino acids. Germline CDR1 is MNHNY and CDR2 is SVGAGI (reference sequence). CDR3 loop: CASRQSSEQYF. Written as DNA, the CDR3 is TGTGCCAGCAGACAATCATCCGAGCAGTACTTC.

This clonotype came up a few times. V is TRBV12-3 or TRBV12-4 and J is TRBJ2-3; tentative D call: TRBD2 (7 bases). The CDR3 sequence is 12 residues long. V was clipped by 8 bases and J by 5 bases, with 11 bases between them. CDR3: CASRRGGDTQYF. The DNA of the CDR3 is TGTGCCAGCCGGAGGGGGGGAGATACGCAGTATTTT.

In this sample, this clonotype turned up a few times. Mismatch with germline at one junction end may stem from a read error. The chain is built from TRBV5-1 and TRBJ2-3; TRBD1 agrees at 11 bases. CDR3 length: 15 residues. Germline lookup yields CDR1 SGHRS and CDR2 YFSETQ. This chain's CDR3 is CASSRDRGSTDTQYF. CDR3 in DNA: TGTGCCAGCAGCCGGGACAGGGGGAGCACAGATACGCAGTATTTT.

The chain uses TRBV4-1 and TRBJ1-2; weak D call: TRBD1 (5 bases). The CDR3 is 16 residues long. Trimming stripped 0 bases from V and 7 bases from J, with 18 bases between. Germline V gene sequence: CDR1 MGHRA, CDR2 YSYEKL. CDR3 DNA: TGCGCCAGCAGCCAAGAGGGGTGGGGCCCTCGGTCTGGCTACACCTTC. Protein product: CASSQEGWGPRSGYTF.

The V gene is TRBV10-3, the J gene TRBJ2-4, with 7 positions matching TRBD1. The J call may not be correct, given that the DNA end is closer to TRBJ2-7. Germline assignment: CDR1 ENHRY and CDR2 SYGVKD. This CDR3 is built from 15 residues. CDR3 in DNA: TGTGCCATCAGTTACGGACAGGCCTCCCCCTACGAGCAGTACTTC. Its protein is CAISYGQASPYEQYF.

The chain has TRBV29-1 and TRBJ2-3; no definite D call. V shed 3 bases and J shed 6 bases, with 10 bases lying between them. This CDR3 comprises 12 residues. From germline, CDR1 is SQVTM and CDR2 ANQGSEA. DNA for the CDR3: TGCAGCGTTGACATCCAGGACGATACGCAGTATTTT. It yields the protein CSVDIQDDTQYF.

This clonotype was counted a single time. The chain joins TRBV20-1 to TRBJ2-1; D is unclear. Germline values: CDR1 DFQATT, CDR2 SNEGSKA (reference sequence). Trimming removed 5 bases at V and 8 bases at J, with 7 bases between. This CDR3 is built from 10 residues. The CDR3 DNA sequence: TGCAGTGCTGGAATAGATGAGCAGTTCTTC. Amino acids: CSAGIDEQFF.

This clonotype turned up a few times. V is TRBV7-2 and J is TRBJ2-7; D is possibly TRBD1 or TRBD2 (5 bases each). The CDR3 spans 15 residues. Deletions cut 5 bases from V and 4 bases from J, with 18 bases between. Looked up from germline, CDR1 is SGHTA and CDR2 is FQGNSA. The DNA for the CDR3 is TGTGCCAGCAGCCAGCCCCGGGGACCCACTTACGAGCAGTACTTC. Residues: CASSQPRGPTYEQYF. The full variable domain, completed using reference TRBV7-2 and TRBJ2-7, is GAGVSQSPSNKVTEKGKDVELRCDPISGHTALYWYRQSLGQGLEFLIYFQGNSAPDKSGLPSDRFSAERTGGSVSTLTIQRTQQEDSAVYLCASSQPRGPTYEQYFGPGTRLTVT.

This clonotype showed up just once. The gene calls are TRBV4-3 and TRBJ2-3; a weak D match, TRBD2 (6 bases). Germline V gene sequence: CDR1 LGHNA, CDR2 YSLEER. Trimming took 3 bases from V and 2 from J, leaving 9 bases between them. The CDR3 is 14 residues long. CDR3 loop: CASSQGLLTDTQYF. The CDR3, as DNA: TGCGCCAGCAGCCAGGGACTCCTCACAGATACGCAGTATTTT.

The J gene is TRBJ2-7, the V gene TRBV6-2 or TRBV6-3; D is unclear. Germline CDR1 is MNHEY and CDR2 is SVGEGT. The CDR3 is made up of 12 amino acids. With 6 bases removed from V and 7 bases from J, the gap between germline ends came to 13 bases. This CDR3 is CASRPRPWEQYF. The CDR3 nucleotides read TGTGCCAGCAGGCCCCGGCCGTGGGAGCAGTACTTC.